This TCR beta chain emerged from a study of blood T cell repertoires in COVID-19. The wider study: T cells, B-cell-depleted T cells, or PBMCs provided the cDNA or gDNA that served as material.

This CDR3 has 15 residues. Per the germline V gene, CDR1 is SNHLY and CDR2 is FYNNEI. V lost 0 bases and J 3 bases, leaving 9 bases between the germline ends. Here immunoSEQ multiplex PCR was the method, and the copy in TCRdb shows in-frame clones only, minus some. The table lists roughly 55,000 clones, approximately 79% of them singletons. The sample consisted of peripheral blood. This TCR came from a human donor in a cohort sampled during active COVID-19. The chain uses TRBV2 and TRBJ1-5, with TRBD1 as a possible D gene (6 bases). The CDR3 nucleotides are TGTGCCAGCAGTGAAGCCAGGGGAAACAATCAGCCCCAGCATTTT. Translating it yields CASSEARGNNQPQHF.